This TCR beta chain was identified in a study of T cell repertoires in cytomegalovirus infection. One entry per CDR3 protein, called by TCRdb with MiXCR from the reads. The sample carries roughly 100,000 distinct CDR3 sequences, 42% recorded once. Study-level results: The study found HLA-C-restricted CMV-specific TCR beta clonotypes dominating the ex vivo response.

This CDR3 is 14 amino acids long. V was pared by 2 bases and J by 6 bases, with 2 bases of the junction left unmatched. Germline CDR1 reads MNHEY; CDR2 reads SVGAGI. In its sample, this clonotype was seen many times. Its antigen is currently unknown. The chain recombines TRBV6-5 with TRBJ2-2; 8 bases fit TRBD1. The TCR was taken from a human donor in good health (CMV status not recorded). Some clones in this sample may be carry-over from other donors' samples. Here the sequenced sample was CD8+ T cells from cultured PBMCs, taken from culture after CMV antigen stimulation. The CDR3 is CASSYLDRAGELFF. The CDR3 DNA is TGTGCCAGCAGTTACCTGGACAGGGCCGGGGAGCTGTTTTTT.